The source of this TCR beta chain is a study of cytomegalovirus exposure and HLA in healthy donors. Findings and caveats of the study: For TCR beta chains, V- and J-gene trimming was later linked to a missense DCLRE1C variant. Later examination showed HLA-associated TCR beta chains had greater clonal expansion than equally common others.

Details on this clone: Its cognate antigen is unknown.

PCR used 60 Vbeta primers and 13 Jbeta primers. Assay: immunoSEQ multiplex PCR; the TCRdb copy retains only in-frame clones and omits some. The sample includes 250,000 or so clones, 80% to 95% of them seen just once. The donors comprised healthy bone marrow donors. Germline values: CDR1 MNHEY, CDR2 SVGAGI. There are 16 residues in the CDR3. Trimming cost V 1 base and J 7 bases; bases outside gene matches: 2. What was sequenced was PBMCs. The chain carries TRBV6-5 and TRBJ2-1, with 15 bases matching TRBD2. The receptor was isolated from a girl aged 2 to 9 in good health and CMV-seronegative. The CDR3 coding sequence is TGTGCCAGCAGTTACTGGACTAGCGGGGGGGTTAATGAGCAGTTCTTC. It codes for CASSYWTSGGVNEQFF.